This entry features one T cell receptor (beta chain) sequence. The antigen is undetermined. Sequencing ends 3 residues short of the CDR3 end; the germline J gene provides the rest. TCR beta CDR3 amplified by multiplex PCR from approximately 1,200 ng genomic DNA. Here immunoSEQ multiplex PCR was the method, and the copy in TCRdb shows in-frame clones only, minus some. The sample holds some 37,000 clones. This specimen belongs to a study of T cells in women clearing cervical HPV infection. About the research overall: HLA type stays a possible confounder, typing being limited.

Germline V gene lookup returns CDR1 LGHNA and CDR2 YNFKEQ. J lost 8 bases, V lost 2 bases, and 18 bases had no gene match. The CDR3 totals 18 residues. Notes on the study in general: CIN3+ cases had significantly higher TCR richness than controls; evenness did not differ.

The sequenced sample consisted of blood buffy coat. The J gene is TRBJ2-1, the V gene TRBV4-2; 7 nucleotides line up with TRBD1. This clonotype was obtained from a woman aged 18-69 years with a cervical HPV16 infection that either progressed to CIN3+ or cleared (not recorded which). The CDR3 bases that were read are TGTGCCAGCAGCCAAAAAGAGGGGGCCTCGGGCGCAGGGCATGAG. Protein product: CASSQKEGASGAGHE. The complete CDR3 protein is CASSQKEGASGAGHEQFF.